A single T cell receptor beta chain is shown here with its context. What it recognizes is unknown. Each CDR3 protein is one row after TCRdb ran MiXCR on the reads. The repertoire includes 68,000 or so distinct CDR3 sequences, around 21% of them detected once, and around three quarters sits in the top ten. These data originate in a study of T cell repertoires in cytomegalovirus infection. Study details: Through public TCR beta signatures, both CMV infection and matching HLA type were indicated. General study findings and limits: Clonotype analysis showed dominance of the ex vivo response by HLA-C-restricted CMV-specific TCR beta clonotypes. CMV carriers with the relevant HLA were identified by cumulative public TCR beta family frequency.

The CDR3 covers 16 residues. J was trimmed by 2 bases and V by 6 bases; bases with no gene match: 7. In germline, CDR1 is SGHTA, CDR2 FQGTGA. This chain connects TRBV7-3 to TRBJ2-3; 11 nucleotides agree with TRBD2. This receptor was taken from a human donor in good health (CMV status not recorded). Some clones in this sample may be carry-over from other donors' samples. Material: PBMCs, sequenced either directly or after in vitro stimulation (not recorded which). The CDR3 here is CASSWGLAEFTDTQYF. Here the CDR3 DNA reads TGTGCCAGCAGTTGGGGACTAGCGGAGTTCACAGATACGCAGTATTTT.